This T cell receptor beta chain is from a study of cytomegalovirus exposure and HLA in healthy donors. Germline CDR1 SGHDT, CDR2 YYEEEE. The V end was cut by 1 base, the J end by 0 bases, with 11 bases between. CDR3 size: 16 residues. About this clone itself: Antigen unknown.

Primers for the PCR totalled 60 Vbeta and 13 Jbeta. Using immunoSEQ multiplex PCR, the repertoire was profiled, and TCRdb retains in-frame clones only, with some absent. The sample includes around 100,000 clones, 55% to 70% seen only once; the top ten take about 2.2%. Study results and caveats: An Asian-associated ancestry cluster reportedly showed fewer N-insertions than the approximately 700-donor mean in a later analysis.

Material for sequencing was PBMCs. The chain uses TRBV5-6 and TRBJ2-1; D is unclear. The receptor was derived from a woman under 40 in good health and CMV-seronegative. CDR3 sequence (DNA): TGTGCCAGCAGCTTGTTCAAGTTGAGCTCCTACAATGAGCAGTTCTTC. This gives the protein CASSLFKLSSYNEQFF.